The rows below give T cell receptor beta chains drawn from one sample of a study of STAT5B mutations in CD4+ large granular lymphocyte leukemia. Some clones are missing from TCRdb's copy, which holds only in-frame ones; the method was immunoSEQ multiplex PCR. The sample shows some 35,000 clones, 65% to 70% of them seen only once. The sequenced material came from CD4+ T cells from blood buffy coats. These TCRs come from a human donor in good health. Each CDR3 is given with its conserved first and last residue. Each record gives: V gene, D gene, clone size, J gene, CDR3 protein, CDR3 DNA. D genes are given only for firm matches. Some rows have no size entry. The others give once, few or many, or a class for an expanded clone.

v_call: TRBV2
d_call: -
clone_size: -
j_call: TRBJ1-5
cdr3_aa: CASRKGPREPQHF
cdr3_nt: TGTGCCAGCAGGAAGGGTCCTCGGGAGCCCCAGCATTTT

v_call: TRBV6-5
d_call: -
clone_size: -
j_call: TRBJ1-1
cdr3_aa: CASSKKGTEAFF
cdr3_nt: TGTGCCAGCAGTAAGAAGGGCACTGAAGCTTTCTTT

v_call: TRBV6-5
d_call: TRBD1
clone_size: -
j_call: TRBJ1-6
cdr3_aa: CATQTGGNSPLHF
cdr3_nt: TGTGCCACTCAGACAGGGGGTAATTCACCCCTCCACTTT

v_call: TRBV5-4
d_call: TRBD1
clone_size: -
j_call: TRBJ2-1
cdr3_aa: CASSLLAARGSEQFF
cdr3_nt: TGTGCCAGCAGCTTGCTTGCGGCCAGGGGGTCTGAGCAGTTCTTC

v_call: TRBV30
d_call: -
clone_size: once
j_call: TRBJ1-6
cdr3_aa: CAWSVPGRQDSPLHF
cdr3_nt: TGTGCCTGGAGTGTACCGGGCCGACAGGATTCACCCCTCCACTTT

v_call: TRBV30
d_call: -
clone_size: -
j_call: TRBJ2-7
cdr3_aa: CAWSVRRGALPNEQYF
cdr3_nt: TGTGCCTGGAGTGTACGTCGGGGGGCCCTCCCTAACGAGCAGTACTTC

v_call: TRBV12-5
d_call: -
clone_size: few
j_call: TRBJ1-3
cdr3_aa: CASVGTVSGNTIYF
cdr3_nt: TGTGCTAGTGTCGGGACTGTCTCTGGAAACACCATATATTTT

v_call: TRBV7-2
d_call: -
clone_size: few
j_call: TRBJ1-2
cdr3_aa: CASSPQMGVYGYTF
cdr3_nt: TGTGCCAGCAGCCCACAAATGGGAGTCTATGGCTACACCTTC

v_call: TRBV7-2
d_call: -
clone_size: -
j_call: TRBJ2-5
cdr3_aa: CASSFRAVETQYF
cdr3_nt: TGTGCCAGCAGCTTCAGGGCGGTAGAGACCCAGTACTTC

v_call: TRBV4-2
d_call: -
clone_size: once
j_call: TRBJ1-6
cdr3_aa: CASSQQPVWAGEISPLHF
cdr3_nt: TGTGCCAGCAGCCAACAACCCGTTTGGGCCGGGGAAATTTCACCCCTCCACTTT

v_call: TRBV11-2
d_call: -
clone_size: -
j_call: TRBJ1-2
cdr3_aa: CASSSFFRVGGYTF
cdr3_nt: TGTGCCAGCAGCTCATTCTTCAGGGTCGGTGGCTACACCTTC

v_call: TRBV5-4
d_call: -
clone_size: few
j_call: TRBJ1-6
cdr3_aa: CASSSTVQGTLHF
cdr3_nt: TGTGCCAGCAGCTCGACCGTTCAAGGGACCCTCCACTTT

v_call: TRBV7-9
d_call: -
clone_size: -
j_call: TRBJ1-3
cdr3_aa: CASSLSSSGNTIYF
cdr3_nt: TGTGCCAGCAGCTTAAGCAGCTCTGGAAACACCATATATTTT

v_call: TRBV5-1
d_call: -
clone_size: -
j_call: TRBJ2-1
cdr3_aa: CASSPGAGIGFEQFF
cdr3_nt: TGCGCCAGCAGCCCCGGGGCAGGGATTGGATTTGAGCAGTTCTTC

v_call: TRBV14
d_call: -
clone_size: -
j_call: TRBJ2-7
cdr3_aa: CASSQVEGTLAYEQYF
cdr3_nt: TGTGCCAGCAGCCAAGTTGAAGGGACGCTTGCATACGAGCAGTACTTC

v_call: TRBV7-2
d_call: -
clone_size: -
j_call: TRBJ2-5
cdr3_aa: CASSPNPAPQETQYF
cdr3_nt: TGTGCCAGCAGCCCCAACCCGGCGCCCCAAGAGACCCAGTACTTC

v_call: TRBV5-6
d_call: -
clone_size: -
j_call: TRBJ1-2
cdr3_aa: CASSLPGGGYGYTF
cdr3_nt: TGTGCCAGCAGCTTGCCTGGGGGCGGCTATGGCTACACCTTC

v_call: TRBV2
d_call: TRBD1
clone_size: -
j_call: TRBJ2-3
cdr3_aa: CASRVQGASTDTQYF
cdr3_nt: TGTGCCAGCAGGGTACAGGGGGCGAGCACAGATACGCAGTATTTT

v_call: TRBV4-1
d_call: -
clone_size: -
j_call: TRBJ1-6
cdr3_aa: CASSQDSAVPVSPLHF
cdr3_nt: TGCGCCAGCAGCCAAGATTCGGCCGTACCAGTTTCACCCCTCCACTTT

v_call: TRBV9
d_call: -
clone_size: -
j_call: TRBJ1-1
cdr3_aa: CASSVAGNKNTEAFF
cdr3_nt: TGTGCCAGCAGCGTGGCTGGCAATAAGAACACTGAAGCTTTCTTT

v_call: TRBV7-9
d_call: TRBD1
clone_size: -
j_call: TRBJ1-2
cdr3_aa: CASSSPPGQGSYGYTF
cdr3_nt: TGTGCCAGCAGCTCACCCCCAGGACAGGGCAGCTATGGCTACACCTTC

v_call: TRBV5-1
d_call: -
clone_size: -
j_call: TRBJ2-2
cdr3_aa: CASSLVRGDTGELFF
cdr3_nt: TGCGCCAGCAGCTTGGTCAGGGGAGACACCGGGGAGCTGTTTTTT

v_call: TRBV5-6
d_call: -
clone_size: -
j_call: TRBJ1-5
cdr3_aa: CASSSRRKYSNQPQHF
cdr3_nt: TGTGCCAGCAGCTCCCGACGGAAATATAGCAATCAGCCCCAGCATTTT

v_call: TRBV9
d_call: -
clone_size: -
j_call: TRBJ2-1
cdr3_aa: CASSASHGNEQFF
cdr3_nt: TGTGCCAGCAGCGCCTCACACGGGAATGAGCAGTTCTTC

v_call: TRBV14
d_call: -
clone_size: medium-sized
j_call: TRBJ1-4
cdr3_aa: CASSQGAQVRREF
cdr3_nt: TGTGCCAGCAGCCAGGGAGCGCAGGTCCGGAGGGAGTTT

v_call: TRBV28
d_call: -
clone_size: -
j_call: TRBJ2-6
cdr3_aa: CASSLSGANVLTF
cdr3_nt: TGTGCCAGCAGTTTATCTGGGGCCAACGTCCTGACTTTC

v_call: TRBV4-3
d_call: -
clone_size: once
j_call: TRBJ1-1
cdr3_aa: CASSQDAGTGTEAFF
cdr3_nt: TGCGCCAGCAGCCAAGACGCCGGCACTGGCACTGAAGCTTTCTTT

v_call: TRBV2
d_call: -
clone_size: few
j_call: TRBJ1-5
cdr3_aa: CASSAQGFQPQHF
cdr3_nt: TGTGCCAGCAGTGCTCAGGGATTTCAGCCCCAGCATTTT

v_call: TRBV18
d_call: -
clone_size: -
j_call: TRBJ2-5
cdr3_aa: CASSPPSEYQETQYF
cdr3_nt: TGTGCCAGCTCACCACCGTCCGAGTACCAAGAGACCCAGTACTTC

v_call: TRBV1
d_call: -
clone_size: -
j_call: TRBJ2-5
cdr3_aa: CTSSQDRTKTQYF
cdr3_nt: TGCACCAGCAGCCAAGACAGGACGAAGACCCAGTACTTC

v_call: TRBV6-6
d_call: -
clone_size: -
j_call: TRBJ1-5
cdr3_aa: CASTGQTNQPQHF
cdr3_nt: TGTGCCAGCACCGGCCAGACTAATCAGCCCCAGCATTTT

v_call: TRBV28
d_call: TRBD1
clone_size: -
j_call: TRBJ2-2
cdr3_aa: CASSGAGGNTGELFF
cdr3_nt: TGTGCCAGCAGTGGGGCAGGGGGGAACACCGGGGAGCTGTTTTTT

v_call: TRBV5-1
d_call: -
clone_size: -
j_call: TRBJ1-1
cdr3_aa: CASSFTENTEAFF
cdr3_nt: TGCGCCAGCAGTTTTACAGAGAACACTGAAGCTTTCTTT

v_call: TRBV6-1
d_call: -
clone_size: few
j_call: TRBJ1-5
cdr3_aa: CASSEADNLGPQHF
cdr3_nt: TGTGCCAGCAGTGAAGCAGATAATCTCGGACCCCAGCATTTT

v_call: TRBV5-4
d_call: TRBD1
clone_size: -
j_call: TRBJ2-5
cdr3_aa: CASRRTGAQETQYF
cdr3_nt: TGTGCCAGCAGGCGCACAGGGGCCCAAGAGACCCAGTACTTC

v_call: TRBV6-6
d_call: TRBD1
clone_size: once
j_call: TRBJ2-7
cdr3_aa: CASIHRDRVYEQYF
cdr3_nt: TGTGCCAGCATCCACCGGGACAGGGTTTACGAGCAGTACTTC

v_call: TRBV11-1
d_call: -
clone_size: -
j_call: TRBJ2-1
cdr3_aa: CASSLGAPSSYNEQFF
cdr3_nt: TGTGCCAGCAGCTTAGGAGCCCCGAGCTCCTACAATGAGCAGTTCTTC

v_call: TRBV5-4
d_call: TRBD2
clone_size: few
j_call: TRBJ2-5
cdr3_aa: CASSTGLAGVYQETQYF
cdr3_nt: TGTGCCAGCAGCACCGGACTAGCGGGGGTATACCAAGAGACCCAGTACTTC

v_call: TRBV5-4
d_call: -
clone_size: -
j_call: TRBJ1-1
cdr3_aa: CASSLGQGAFF
cdr3_nt: TGTGCCAGCAGCTTGGGGCAGGGAGCTTTCTTT

v_call: TRBV9
d_call: -
clone_size: -
j_call: TRBJ1-1
cdr3_aa: CASSANRWNTEAFF
cdr3_nt: TGTGCCAGCAGCGCAAACAGGTGGAACACTGAAGCTTTCTTT